The T cell receptor beta chain under discussion was sequenced for a study of vaccination effects on CD4 cells after COVID-19. Study observations and caveats: Pronounced clonal contraction occurred in clones induced by infection and by vaccine late after vaccination.

Method: immunoSEQ multiplex PCR; TCRdb's copy keeps in-frame clones and lacks some. The sample consists of about 63,000 clones, approximately 71% of them appearing once. The germline gives CDR1 LNHDA, CDR2 SQIVND (reference sequence). V was pared by 9 bases and J by 3 bases, with 13 bases of the junction left unmatched. The CDR3 is 16 residues long. Details on this clone: Its antigen is still unknown.

Ahead of sequencing, the ViraFEST assay grew antigen-specific CD4+ T cells using viral peptide pools. Subsequent to a culture period of around eleven days, CD4+ T cells were isolated. The study found no prior SARS-CoV-2 infection in the vaccine recipients, who tested negative for nucleocapsid antibodies. In the cultures, half the medium was exchanged for IL-2 medium on days 3 and 7. This receptor was obtained from a human donor who received a COVID-19 vaccine. The chain recombines TRBV19 with TRBJ2-2, with 7 bases identical to TRBD2. The material sequenced was CD4+ T cells from PBMCs cultured with HCoV-OC43 spike peptides, taken before COVID-19 vaccination. Stated subset: HCoV-OC43 spike overlapping peptide pool stimulation. CDR3 in amino acids: CASRFPPGRDTGELFF. The CDR3 region has the DNA TGTGCCAGCAGATTCCCCCCAGGGAGGGACACCGGGGAGCTGTTTTTT.